This is a list of T cell receptor beta chains from one sample in a study of T cell changes during pregnancy in multiple sclerosis. The data were produced by immunoSEQ multiplex PCR, yet TCRdb's version contains in-frame clones alone and is incomplete. This table holds fewer than 50,000 clones, roughly nine tenths found once. The input for sequencing was CD8+ T cells from peripheral blood mononuclear cells, taken after pregnancy. The origin of the receptors is a female donor with multiple sclerosis, enrolled in a pregnancy study. The CDR3 runs from the conserved cysteine through the conserved F or W. Each record gives: V gene, D gene, J gene, clone size, CDR3 DNA, CDR3 protein. D genes are given only for firm matches. Not every row has a clone size; where given, it reads once, few, many or a size class.

v_call: TRBV6-5; d_call: TRBD2; j_call: TRBJ2-5; clone_size: -; cdr3_nt: TGTGCCAGTCGACTAGCGGGGGGCAACCAAGAGACCCAGTACTTC; cdr3_aa: CASRLAGGNQETQYF
v_call: TRBV7-6; d_call: -; j_call: TRBJ2-3; clone_size: -; cdr3_nt: TGTGCCAGCAGCTTACCCGAGGGGGTGGCAGGCACAGATACGCAGTATTTT; cdr3_aa: CASSLPEGVAGTDTQYF
v_call: TRBV28; d_call: -; j_call: TRBJ2-5; clone_size: once; cdr3_nt: TGTGCCAGCAGTTTACTTGGGGGGGCCTCAGAGACCCAGTACTTC; cdr3_aa: CASSLLGGASETQYF
v_call: TRBV7-9; d_call: -; j_call: TRBJ2-5; clone_size: -; cdr3_nt: TGTGCCAGCAGCTCCGGACTCGAGACCCAGTACTTC; cdr3_aa: CASSSGLETQYF
v_call: TRBV7-7; d_call: -; j_call: TRBJ1-1; clone_size: -; cdr3_nt: TGTGCTAGCAGCCCCTATTTCGAGGGCCTCAACACTGAAGCTTTCTTT; cdr3_aa: CASSPYFEGLNTEAFF
v_call: TRBV5-1; d_call: -; j_call: TRBJ2-3; clone_size: -; cdr3_nt: TGCGCCAGCAGCTTGGAAGGACAGCCCAGCACAGATACGCAGTATTTT; cdr3_aa: CASSLEGQPSTDTQYF
v_call: TRBV6-5; d_call: -; j_call: TRBJ2-7; clone_size: -; cdr3_nt: TGTGCCAGCAGCGGGTCCCCGGCGCCCAAGGAGCAGTACTTC; cdr3_aa: CASSGSPAPKEQYF
v_call: TRBV9; d_call: -; j_call: TRBJ1-2; clone_size: -; cdr3_nt: TGTGCCAGCAGCGTGCAGGGAGGAGGCTACACCTTC; cdr3_aa: CASSVQGGGYTF
v_call: TRBV5-1; d_call: TRBD1; j_call: TRBJ2-7; clone_size: medium-sized; cdr3_nt: TGCGCCAGCAGCTTGACAGGGGGTTTAAACGAGCAGTACTTC; cdr3_aa: CASSLTGGLNEQYF
v_call: TRBV19; d_call: TRBD1; j_call: TRBJ2-7; clone_size: -; cdr3_nt: TGTGCCAGTAGCACGGGACAGGGGCCAGGCTACGAGCAGTACTTC; cdr3_aa: CASSTGQGPGYEQYF
v_call: TRBV7-3; d_call: -; j_call: TRBJ2-2; clone_size: -; cdr3_nt: TGTGCCAGCAGTCTAACAGGGGGGGATTGGGCCGGGGAGCTGTTTTTT; cdr3_aa: CASSLTGGDWAGELFF
v_call: TRBV27; d_call: -; j_call: TRBJ1-1; clone_size: -; cdr3_nt: TGTGCCAGCAGTTTATTGTTAGCCCCGCAGTCACTATCTTTCTTT; cdr3_aa: CASSLLLAPQSLSFF
v_call: TRBV5-1; d_call: TRBD1; j_call: TRBJ1-2; clone_size: once; cdr3_nt: TGCGCCAGCAGCGACGCCACGGGACAGGACGGCTACACCTTC; cdr3_aa: CASSDATGQDGYTF
v_call: TRBV5-4; d_call: -; j_call: TRBJ1-1; clone_size: -; cdr3_nt: TGTGCCAGCAGCTTGGAAACAGCTACTCTGAACACTGAAGCTTTCTTT; cdr3_aa: CASSLETATLNTEAFF
v_call: TRBV7-6; d_call: TRBD1; j_call: TRBJ1-2; clone_size: -; cdr3_nt: TGTGCCAGCAGCTTAGGGCAGGGGGCCTATGGCTACACCTTC; cdr3_aa: CASSLGQGAYGYTF
v_call: TRBV7-9; d_call: -; j_call: TRBJ2-3; clone_size: few; cdr3_nt: TGTGCCAGCAGCGGCTGGGTAGCCACAGATACGCAGTATTTT; cdr3_aa: CASSGWVATDTQYF
v_call: TRBV5-5; d_call: TRBD1; j_call: TRBJ2-7; clone_size: -; cdr3_nt: TGTGCCAGCAGCTTTTTTCTAGGACAGGGAAACTACGAGCAGTACTTC; cdr3_aa: CASSFFLGQGNYEQYF
v_call: TRBV9; d_call: TRBD2; j_call: TRBJ2-1; clone_size: -; cdr3_nt: TGTGCCAGCAGCGTAGTAGCGGGGGATTACAATGAGCAGTTCTTC; cdr3_aa: CASSVVAGDYNEQFF
v_call: TRBV5-1; d_call: TRBD1; j_call: TRBJ2-7; clone_size: -; cdr3_nt: TGCGCCAGCAGCTTGGACGCGGGACAGGGCTCCTACGAGCAGTACTTC; cdr3_aa: CASSLDAGQGSYEQYF
v_call: TRBV4-1; d_call: TRBD2; j_call: TRBJ2-5; clone_size: -; cdr3_nt: TGCGCCAGCAGCCATGGTTTCCTAGCGGGGGGGCAAGAGACCCAGTACTTC; cdr3_aa: CASSHGFLAGGQETQYF
v_call: TRBV15; d_call: TRBD1; j_call: TRBJ2-2; clone_size: -; cdr3_nt: TGTGCCACCAGCAGAGATACCCAAGGGTCCGAAGGGGGCCCCGGGGAGCTGTTTTTT; cdr3_aa: CATSRDTQGSEGGPGELFF
v_call: TRBV11-2; d_call: TRBD1; j_call: TRBJ1-5; clone_size: -; cdr3_nt: TGTGCCAGCAGCCCCTACATGGGACAGAATAATCAGCCCCAGCATTTT; cdr3_aa: CASSPYMGQNNQPQHF
v_call: TRBV19; d_call: TRBD1; j_call: TRBJ1-6; clone_size: -; cdr3_nt: TGTGCCAGTAGTAGACAGGGCGCCAATTCACCCCTCCACTTT; cdr3_aa: CASSRQGANSPLHF
v_call: TRBV5-5; d_call: -; j_call: TRBJ1-5; clone_size: -; cdr3_nt: TGTGCCAGCAGCTTGGAAGAGGAGGCGGAGTATCAGCCCCAGCATTTT; cdr3_aa: CASSLEEEAEYQPQHF
v_call: TRBV9; d_call: TRBD2; j_call: TRBJ2-1; clone_size: -; cdr3_nt: TGTGCCAGCAGCGTAGGGGTGGGCGGGGGAACAGGAAATGAGCAGTTCTTC; cdr3_aa: CASSVGVGGGTGNEQFF
v_call: TRBV19; d_call: TRBD2; j_call: TRBJ2-3; clone_size: -; cdr3_nt: TGTGCCAGTAGTATAGTTGGCGGGGGGGCTTTAGATACGCAGTATTTT; cdr3_aa: CASSIVGGGALDTQYF
v_call: TRBV18; d_call: TRBD2; j_call: TRBJ2-5; clone_size: -; cdr3_nt: TGTGCCAGCTCTCCGACTAGCGGGGGACAAGAGACCCAGTACTTC; cdr3_aa: CASSPTSGGQETQYF
v_call: TRBV5-5; d_call: -; j_call: TRBJ1-2; clone_size: -; cdr3_nt: TGTGCCAGCAGCTTTAGCGGGGACTATGGCTACACCTTC; cdr3_aa: CASSFSGDYGYTF
v_call: TRBV5-6; d_call: TRBD2; j_call: TRBJ2-7; clone_size: -; cdr3_nt: TGTGCCAGCAGCTTTGGGGGGGGTTCCTACGAGCAGTACTTC; cdr3_aa: CASSFGGGSYEQYF
v_call: TRBV7-8; d_call: TRBD1; j_call: TRBJ2-1; clone_size: -; cdr3_nt: TGTGCCAGCAGCCCTAATGGGCCCAGGGGGAGCTCCTACAATGAGCAGTTCTTC; cdr3_aa: CASSPNGPRGSSYNEQFF